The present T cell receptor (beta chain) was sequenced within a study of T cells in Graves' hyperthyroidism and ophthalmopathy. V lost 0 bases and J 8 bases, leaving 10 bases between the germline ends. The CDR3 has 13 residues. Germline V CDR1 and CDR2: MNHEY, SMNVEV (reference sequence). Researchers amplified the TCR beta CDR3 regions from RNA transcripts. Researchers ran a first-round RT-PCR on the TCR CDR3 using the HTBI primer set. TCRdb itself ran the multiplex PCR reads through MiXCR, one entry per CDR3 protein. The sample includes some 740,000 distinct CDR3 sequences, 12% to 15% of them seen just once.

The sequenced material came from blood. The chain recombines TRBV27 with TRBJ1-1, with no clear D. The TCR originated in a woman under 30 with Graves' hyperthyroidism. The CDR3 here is CASSLSSPREAFF. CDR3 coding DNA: TGTGCCAGCAGTTTATCGAGCCCAAGAGAAGCTTTCTTT.